This T cell receptor (beta chain) was found in a study of blood T cell repertoires in COVID-19. Study as a whole: The United States, Italy and Spain provided the acute and convalescent COVID-19 samples. The analysed material was cDNA or gDNA that came from T cells, B-cell-depleted T cells, or PBMCs.

Per the original methods: Estimation of nucleated cell counts was performed using reference gene primer amplification. Data came from immunoSEQ multiplex PCR; TCRdb stores just in-frame clones and leaves some out. V, J and clone size derive from that table, while D and trimming were established from the DNA sequence. Found here are 65,000 to 80,000 clones, 80% to 90% of them singletons; the top ten hold 5% to 6.5%. V trimming: 7 bases; J trimming: 7 bases; junction bases outside the gene matches: 16. Germline V lookup: CDR1 MNHEY, CDR2 SMNVEV (reference sequence). The CDR3 runs 15 residues. This sequence originates from a man aged 50-59 years with active COVID-19. V gene TRBV27 combines with J gene TRBJ2-7; 7 nucleotides agree with TRBD1. The sample comprised peripheral blood. The CDR3 loop reads CASISLGQSLSEQYF. The CDR3 DNA is TGTGCCAGCATTTCCTTGGGACAGTCCCTCTCTGAGCAGTACTTC.